This section outlines one T cell receptor beta chain sequence together with its context. The sample originates from a study of control samples from healthy donors and cancer patients. The data were produced by immunoSEQ multiplex PCR, yet TCRdb's version contains in-frame clones alone and is incomplete. The table lists roughly 73,000 clones, around 92% of them singletons. The CDR3 contains 13 residues. Trimming took 6 bases from V and 0 from J, leaving 9 bases between them. The germline CDR1 and CDR2 sequences are LNHDA and SQIVND (reference sequence). Sample: blood. The chain is built from TRBV19 and TRBJ2-7, with TRBD2 as a possible D gene (5 bases). The clonotype was recovered from a woman aged 60-75 years in good health. CDR3 residues: CASSRTYSYEQYF. CDR3 bases: TGTGCCAGTAGCAGGACTTACTCCTACGAGCAGTACTTC.